The T cell receptor (beta chain) under discussion was sequenced for a study of blood T cell repertoires in COVID-19. For the study at large: PBMCs, B-cell-depleted T cells, or T cells provided the cDNA or gDNA that made up the material.

Trimming pared 7 bases from V and 5 bases from J, leaving 17 bases between. CDR1 and CDR2 from the germline V gene are MNHEY and SVGAGI. This CDR3 contains 14 residues. Under the authors' procedure: Reference gene primer amplification yielded estimated nucleated cell counts. The table came from immunoSEQ multiplex PCR; TCRdb's copy has only in-frame clones and leaves some out. That table furnishes V, J and clone size, whereas the DNA furnished D and trimming. The table shows about 160,000 clones, with 92% occurring only once. This TCR was sampled from a man aged 25-40 years with COVID-19, enrolled during active disease. The chain couples TRBV6-5 to TRBJ1-2; D may be TRBD1 (5 bases). The sample was peripheral blood. In nucleotides, the CDR3 is TGTGCCAGCACTACCGGGGGTCGCCTTTATGGCTACACCTTC. As protein: CASTTGGRLYGYTF.